These 30 T cell receptor beta chains were sequenced from one sample in a study of OX40 agonist ivuxolimab in advanced cancers. Assay used: immunoSEQ multiplex PCR; TCRdb lists only in-frame clones, some missing. The sample carries 68,000 or so clones, about 83% recorded once. The source material was CD4+ or CD8+ T cells sorted from blood, sampled in a trial of the OX40 agonist ivuxolimab. The receptors were gathered from an adult with an advanced solid tumor such as melanoma, head and neck, liver or kidney cancer.

The V and J genes are TRBV7-9 and TRBJ2-2, with 9 positions matching TRBD1. Trimming at V came to 5 bases and at J to 3 bases, leaving 7 bases not matched to a gene. Germline assignment: CDR1 SEHNR and CDR2 FQNEAQ (reference sequence). The CDR3 spans 16 residues. CDR3 coding DNA: TGTGCCAGCAGCCCTCGCGGACAGGGGTACACCGGGGAGCTGTTTTTT. The encoded protein is CASSPRGQGYTGELFF.

The sample holds one count of this clone. This chain joins TRBV5-5 and TRBJ1-4; D ambiguous. Germline V gives CDR1 SGHKS, CDR2 YYEKEE (reference sequence). V lost 0 bases and J lost 8, with 17 bases in between. This CDR3 spans 16 amino acids. The CDR3 loop is CASSLGDVGTLEKLFF. CDR3 bases: TGTGCCAGCAGCTTGGGGGATGTGGGAACGCTAGAAAAACTGTTTTTT.

This clone was seen a handful of times. This chain joins TRBV2 and TRBJ1-2; no reliable D call. From germline, CDR1 is SNHLY and CDR2 FYNNEI. The CDR3 is 14 residues long. Trimming removed 8 bases at V and 0 bases at J, with 13 bases between. CDR3 nucleotide sequence: TGTGCCAGCGGACGGGCCTTAGCTAACTATGGCTACACCTTC. Translation: CASGRALANYGYTF.

The chain uses TRBV7-2 and TRBJ2-7; 8 positions agree with TRBD2. V lost 4 bases, J lost 2 bases, and 13 bases stayed unmatched. This CDR3 has 17 residues. Per germline, CDR1 SGHTA and CDR2 FQGNSA. CDR3 sequence: CASSSPRESGLAYEQYF. For the CDR3, the DNA is TGTGCCAGCAGCTCCCCTCGAGAGTCGGGACTAGCCTACGAGCAGTACTTC.

The V and J genes are TRBV6-4 and TRBJ2-2; 7 positions agree with TRBD1. V shed 6 bases, J shed 3 bases, and the junction held 4 bases outside the gene matches. The CDR3 consists of 14 residues. Germline-derived CDR1 and CDR2 are MRHNA and SNTAGT. The CDR3 bases are TGTGCCAGCAGGAGACAGGGCCACACCGGGGAGCTGTTTTTT. Translation: CASRRQGHTGELFF.

The chain combines TRBV18 with TRBJ2-2; TRBD1 matches at 7 bases. The V segment lost 1 base and the J segment 1 base; nucleotides outside the gene matches: 3. This CDR3 spans 16 amino acids. Germline CDR1 reads KGHSH; CDR2 reads LQKENI. The CDR3 sequence: CASSPRQGLNTGELFF. In DNA form, the CDR3 reads TGTGCCAGCTCACCACGACAGGGCCTGAACACCGGGGAGCTGTTTTTT.

This sequence joins TRBV7-2 and TRBJ2-2, with 10 positions matching TRBD1. The CDR3 extends over 17 amino acids. V gave up 2 bases and J gave up 8 bases; unmatched junction bases: 11. Germline V gives CDR1 SGHTA, CDR2 FQGNSA. CDR3 sequence: CASSLKGTGAPVGELFF. The CDR3 coding sequence is TGTGCCAGCAGCTTAAAGGGGACAGGGGCTCCAGTGGGGGAGCTGTTTTTT.

This sequence joins TRBV6-1 and TRBJ2-2, with D possibly being TRBD1 or TRBD2 (5 bases each). The CDR3 has 17 amino acids. CDR1 MNHNS and CDR2 SASEGT come from the germline V gene. Trimming took off 4 bases at V and 1 base at J, with 16 bases between the two ends. For the CDR3, the DNA is TGTGCCAGCAGTGTCACAGGACTTCGAAGGAACACCGGGGAGCTGTTTTTT. Translated, it gives CASSVTGLRRNTGELFF.

The chain has TRBV19 and TRBJ2-2, with 10 bases lining up with TRBD1. This CDR3 contains 16 residues. Germline CDR1 and CDR2: LNHDA and SQIVND (reference sequence). With 5 bases clipped from V and 5 bases from J, the junction kept 8 bases outside the gene matches. CDR3 sequence (DNA): TGTGCCAGTAGTGCTGAGACAGGGGGCATGACCGGGGAGCTGTTTTTT. Translation: CASSAETGGMTGELFF.

The chain has TRBV5-1 and TRBJ2-3, with D uncertain. Germline values: CDR1 SGHRS, CDR2 YFSETQ. This CDR3 has 15 amino acids. The V end was cut by 4 bases, the J end by 2 bases, with 14 bases between. The CDR3 DNA reads as TGCGCCAGCAGCCCACGGACGCTAACCACAGATACGCAGTATTTT. Translated: CASSPRTLTTDTQYF. Full variable domain (missing parts from reference TRBV5-1 and TRBJ2-3): KAGVTQTPRYLIKTRGQQVTLSCSPISGHRSVSWYQQTPGQGLQFLFEYFSETQRNKGNFPGRFSGRQFSNSRSEMNVSTLELGDSALYLCASSPRTLTTDTQYFGPGTRLTVL.

This rearrangement joins TRBV2 to TRBJ1-4; D perhaps matches TRBD1 (6 bases). The CDR3 is 17 amino acids. Germline V gene sequence: CDR1 SNHLY, CDR2 FYNNEI. V was shortened by 6 bases and J by 1 base, with 18 bases between the two germline ends. CDR3 bases: TGTGCCAGCAGGGACTTACCCAGGGGTGGAACTAATGAAAAACTGTTTTTT. It translates to CASRDLPRGGTNEKLFF.

The chain employs TRBV5-8 and TRBJ1-1; TRBD1 might be the D (5 bases). Germline assignment: CDR1 SGHTS and CDR2 YDEGEE. Trimming left V 0 bases short and J 11 bases short, with 14 bases between. The CDR3 loop spans 13 amino acids. The CDR3 protein is CASSLGRAPWAFF. CDR3 DNA: TGTGCCAGCAGCTTGGGCAGGGCTCCGTGGGCTTTCTTT.

The chain carries TRBV19 and TRBJ2-5; 7 nucleotides line up with TRBD1. J gave up 4 bases and V 6 bases, and 11 bases lay outside the gene matches. The germline gives CDR1 LNHDA, CDR2 SQIVND (reference sequence). This CDR3 has 15 residues. The CDR3 bases are TGTGCCAGTAGCCCCGGACAGGCTTTGAGAGAGACCCAGTACTTC. This encodes CASSPGQALRETQYF.

The V call is TRBV4-1, the J call TRBJ2-5; D might be TRBD1 or TRBD2, each matching 5 bases. This CDR3 comprises 15 residues. V was clipped by 0 bases and J by 13 bases, with 21 bases between them. Per the germline V gene, CDR1 is MGHRA and CDR2 is YSYEKL. CDR3 sequence: CASSQDQSPGRPRYF. The CDR3 DNA sequence: TGCGCCAGCAGCCAAGATCAATCCCCGGGACGCCCCCGGTACTTC.

The rearrangement links TRBV27 to TRBJ1-4; 10 bases are a match to TRBD1. Germline assignment: CDR1 MNHEY and CDR2 SMNVEV (reference sequence). J lost 11 bases, V lost 6 bases, and 12 bases had no gene match. The CDR3 covers 15 residues. Here the CDR3 DNA reads TGTGCCAGCAGGCCCGACAGGGGGCTAATTGGGAAACTGTTTTTT. Amino acid sequence: CASRPDRGLIGKLFF.

The gene calls are TRBV10-3 and TRBJ2-7; TRBD1 agrees at 9 bases. The ends lost 10 bases at V and 2 bases at J; junction bases unmatched: 9. CDR3 length equals 14 residues. The germline CDR1 and CDR2 sequences are ENHRY and SYGVKD. CDR3 in DNA: TGTGCCACCCACCCGGGACAGGGAACCTACGAGCAGTACTTC. Translation gives CATHPGQGTYEQYF.

The chain recombines TRBV2 with TRBJ1-2, with D uncertain. CDR3 length: 12 amino acids. V was clipped by 3 bases and J by 8 bases, with 10 bases between them. CDR1 and CDR2 (germline): SNHLY, FYNNEI. The CDR3 DNA reads TGTGCCAGCAGTGACGTGTTAGGCGGCTACACCTTC. Protein product: CASSDVLGGYTF. The full variable domain, rest sourced from reference TRBV2 and TRBJ1-2, is EPEVTQTPSHQVTQMGQEVILRCVPISNHLYFYWYRQILGQKVEFLVSFYNNEISEKSEIFDDQFSVERPDGSNFTLKIRSTKLEDSAMYFCASSDVLGGYTFGSGTRLTVV.

The genes are TRBV11-2 and TRBJ1-5; possibly TRBD1 for D (6 bases). Germline values: CDR1 SGHAT, CDR2 FQNNGV. Trimming removed 5 bases at V and 5 bases at J, with 16 bases between. The CDR3 loop spans 15 amino acids. CDR3 sequence (DNA): TGTGCCAGCAGCCCGAGCCCAGGGGCCCATCAGCCCCAGCATTTT. This encodes CASSPSPGAHQPQHF.

This clone came up a few times. The J gene is TRBJ1-1, the V gene TRBV6-1; D not resolved. Germline loops: CDR1 MNHNS, CDR2 SASEGT. The CDR3 consists of 14 residues. V dropped 5 bases and J dropped 3 bases, with 13 bases sitting between them. CDR3 DNA sequence: TGTGCCAGCAGTCACCGGTTCGGGGACACTGAAGCTTTCTTT. This encodes CASSHRFGDTEAFF.

The chain carries TRBV7-8 and TRBJ2-5, with D unresolved. This CDR3 contains 15 residues. Germline CDR1 and CDR2: SGHVS and FQNEAQ. Trimming cost V 5 bases and J 4 bases, with 17 bases left between them. The CDR3 DNA follows: TGTGCCAGCAGCATAAACACCCCCAAGGGAGAGACCCAGTACTTC. Its translation: CASSINTPKGETQYF.

The chain combines TRBV7-9 with TRBJ1-4, with a possible D match to TRBD1 (5 bases). The germline gives CDR1 SEHNR, CDR2 FQNEAQ (reference sequence). This CDR3 comprises 16 residues. Trimming stripped 7 bases from V and 7 bases from J, with 22 bases between. CDR3 sequence: CASTTLKAGISEKLFF. The CDR3 DNA reads as TGTGCCAGCACGACCCTCAAGGCAGGGATTAGTGAAAAACTGTTTTTT. The complete variable domain, with remaining parts taken from reference TRBV7-9 and TRBJ1-4, reads DTGVSQNPRHKITKRGQNVTFRCDPISEHNRLYWYRQTLGQGPEFLTYFQNEAQLEKSRLLSDRFSAERPKGSFSTLEIQRTEQGDSAMYLCASTTLKAGISEKLFFGSGTQLSVL.

This clone was seen a single time. The V and J genes are TRBV28 and TRBJ2-1; 7 bases agree with TRBD1. Germline V gives CDR1 MDHEN, CDR2 SYDVKM. The CDR3 covers 13 residues. Unmatched junction bases numbered 11, after V lost 10 bases and J lost 8 bases. This chain's CDR3 is CAISGTAGDEQFF. Written as DNA, the CDR3 is TGTGCCATCTCCGGGACAGCAGGCGATGAGCAGTTCTTC.

To note about this clone: An end of the junction does not agree with germline; a read error may underlie this. The chain recombines TRBV5-1 with TRBJ2-2; D possibly corresponds to TRBD2 (5 bases). Germline CDR1 reads SGHRS; CDR2 reads YFSETQ. This CDR3 contains 14 residues. The DNA of the CDR3 is TGCGCCAGCAGCCCGATCACGAACACCGGGGAGCCGTTTTTT. Amino acids: CASSPITNTGEPFF.

CDR3 residues: CASSVAPGQANYGYTF. The CDR3 bases are TGTGCCAGCAGCGTCGCCCCGGGACAGGCTAACTATGGCTACACCTTC. This chain uses TRBV9 with TRBJ1-2, with 8 bases aligning to TRBD1. The V and J ends lost 2 bases and 0 bases, in that order; junction bases with no gene match: 6. Germline-derived CDR1 and CDR2 are SGDLS and YYNGEE. This CDR3 has 16 amino acids.

This sequence joins TRBV7-9 and TRBJ1-5; D remains unclear. V was shortened by 4 bases and J by 6 bases, with 10 bases between the two germline ends. Germline CDR1 and CDR2: SEHNR and FQNEAQ (reference sequence). The CDR3 length is 13 residues. This chain's CDR3 is CASSSDRSQPQHF. Written as DNA, the CDR3 is TGTGCCAGCAGCTCCGACCGGAGTCAGCCCCAGCATTTT.

CDR3 bases: TGTGCCATCATGGGGGGCACAGGAGGGTTTGGAAACACCATATATTTT. Its translation is CAIMGGTGGFGNTIYF. The chain carries TRBV10-3 and TRBJ1-3, with D perhaps TRBD1 (6 bases). The CDR3 extends over 16 amino acids. CDR1 and CDR2 (germline): ENHRY, SYGVKD. Trimming pared 7 bases from V and 3 bases from J, leaving 19 bases between.

As DNA, the CDR3 is TGTGCCAGCAGCCGCTATTACCCCTCTAATGAAAAACTGTTTTTT. This translates into CASSRYYPSNEKLFF. The rearrangement uses TRBV5-4 and TRBJ1-4; D call uncertain. Trimming pared 4 bases from V and 3 bases from J, leaving 13 bases between. Germline V CDR1 and CDR2: SGHNT, YYREEE (reference sequence). The CDR3 is made up of 15 amino acids.

The chain is built from TRBV7-9 and TRBJ2-1, with D uncertain. The germline V gene has CDR1 SEHNR and CDR2 FQNEAQ (reference sequence). The length of the CDR3 is 16 residues. V lost 4 bases to trimming and J lost 4 bases, with 17 bases between them. The CDR3 coding sequence is TGTGCCAGCAGCTCCCTCCCAAAAGCCCAGTACAATGAGCAGTTCTTC. Amino acids: CASSSLPKAQYNEQFF.

The rearrangement uses TRBV6-1 and TRBJ1-5; D ambiguous. V was pared by 5 bases and J by 1 base, with 12 bases between. Germline CDR1 MNHNS, CDR2 SASEGT. This CDR3 has 15 residues. The CDR3 sequence: CASSSQKGSNQPQHF. Here the CDR3 DNA reads TGTGCCAGCAGTTCCCAAAAAGGCAGCAATCAGCCCCAGCATTTT.

The chain uses TRBV4-1 and TRBJ2-2; a weak D match, TRBD2 (5 bases). The CDR3 contains 12 residues. V lost 3 bases and J 8 bases, leaving 7 bases between the germline ends. The germline V gene has CDR1 MGHRA and CDR2 YSYEKL. The CDR3 nucleotides are TGCGCCAGCAGCCAGAGGACTGGGGAGCTGTTTTTT. It is translated as CASSQRTGELFF.